This T cell receptor (beta chain) was identified in a study of T cell repertoires in cytomegalovirus infection. On the study more broadly: The public TCR beta signatures pointed to both CMV infection and matching HLA type. General study results and limits: Summed frequency of public TCR beta families distinguished CMV carriers with the relevant HLA. CMV-specific HLA-C-restricted TCR beta clonotypes dominated the ex vivo response.

This clonotype was observed many times. Its target is unknown. Each CDR3 protein gets one entry after TCRdb re-called the reads with MiXCR. The sample carries some 200,000 distinct CDR3 sequences, more than 9% recorded once. Input material: PBMCs. The sequence was collected from a human donor in good health (CMV status not recorded). Some clones in this sample may be carry-over from other donors' samples.

The CDR3 coding sequence is TGTGCCAGCAGCTTAGGGTGGCGAGGGGGGACTCCCGAGCAGTTCTTC. Its translation: CASSLGWRGGTPEQFF. V and J are TRBV7-2 and TRBJ2-1; D may correspond to TRBD1 or TRBD2 (6 bases each). V was pared by 1 base and J by 10 bases, with 20 bases between. The germline V gene encodes CDR1 SGHTA and CDR2 FQGNSA. The CDR3 is 16 amino acids.